Following are 22 T cell receptor beta chains from one sample sequenced in a study of CD8+CD57+ T cells in acquired aplastic anemia. Whoever was chosen for sequencing had shown CD8+CD57+ cell expansion by flow cytometry. Profiles of TCR beta VDJ and CDR3 were generated from a genomic DNA template. TCRdb recomputed calls from the reads with MiXCR, one row per CDR3 protein. The table lists 150,000 to 200,000 distinct CDR3 sequences, more than 40% of them singletons. The sample consisted of sorted CD4+, CD8+, or CD8+CD57+ T cells (not recorded which) from PBMCs. These TCRs come from a human donor with aplastic anemia.

This rearrangement joins TRBV2 to TRBJ2-7, with 7 bases aligning to TRBD2. Germline V gene sequence: CDR1 SNHLY, CDR2 FYNNEI. Trimming took 0 bases from V and 3 from J; bases not matched to a gene: 5. This CDR3 comprises 15 residues. Written as DNA, the CDR3 is TGTGCCAGCAGTGAAGCCTTCCGGGAGGACTACGAGCAGTACTTC. As protein: CASSEAFREDYEQYF. Combining the CDR3 with reference TRBV2 and TRBJ2-7 gives the whole variable domain EPEVTQTPSHQVTQMGQEVILRCVPISNHLYFYWYRQILGQKVEFLVSFYNNEISEKSEIFDDQFSVERPDGSNFTLKIRSTKLEDSAMYFCASSEAFREDYEQYFGPGTRLTVT.

Turning to this clonotype: With a much larger clone just one base away, this may be a read error. Because it lacks the conserved phenylalanine or tryptophan at the end, this CDR3 is likely a read error. This chain uses TRBV7-8 with TRBJ2-1; 11 bases agree with TRBD2. The CDR3 spans 16 residues. Looked up from germline, CDR1 is SGHVS and CDR2 is FQNEAQ. V gave up 5 bases and J gave up 8 bases; unmatched junction bases: 11. The CDR3 region has the DNA TGTGCCAGCAGCCATGAACTAGCGGGAGAATCCGATGAGCAGTTCCTC. This sequence encodes CASSHELAGESDEQFL.

V gene TRBV24-1 combines with J gene TRBJ2-3; no definite D call. Deletions cut 4 bases from V and 6 bases from J, with 4 bases between. Looked up from germline, CDR1 is KGHDR and CDR2 is SFDVKD. The CDR3 runs to 11 residues. CDR3 region: CATSERDTQYF. In DNA, the CDR3 is TGTGCCACCAGTGAAAGGGATACGCAGTATTTT.

This clonotype has more than one count but fewer than ten. V and J are TRBV10-1 and TRBJ2-7; no firm D call. Per germline, CDR1 WNHNN and CDR2 SYGVQD (reference sequence). The V and J ends lost 5 bases and 10 bases respectively, with 12 bases between them. The CDR3 consists of 11 residues. This CDR3 is CASSPGKVQYF. The CDR3 DNA sequence: TGCGCCAGCAGTCCTGGGAAGGTCCAGTACTTC.

A single count supports this clonotype. A read error may explain this, as a much larger clone is one base away. V usage is TRBV3-1 and J usage is TRBJ2-5; 7 nucleotides line up with TRBD2. This CDR3 has 13 amino acids. Germline V lookup: CDR1 LGHDT, CDR2 YNNKEL (reference sequence). Trimming took 6 bases from V and 4 from J; bases not matched to a gene: 5. The CDR3 bases are TGTGCCAGCAGACGGTCGGGAGGAGAGACCCAGTACTTC. It is translated as CASRRSGGETQYF.

This chain joins TRBV7-2 and TRBJ1-5, with TRBD1 identical over 7 bases. Trimming took 4 bases from V and 0 from J; bases not matched to a gene: 3. Per the germline V gene, CDR1 is SGHTA and CDR2 is FQGNSA. The CDR3 is 15 amino acids. The DNA for the CDR3 is TGTGCCAGCAGCTGGACAGGATATAGCAATCAGCCCCAGCATTTT. Its translation is CASSWTGYSNQPQHF.

This clonotype has at least ten counts. The DNA for the CDR3 is TGTGCCTGGAGCGGGGGGGAGCAGTACTTC. The encoded protein is CAWSGGEQYF. The chain links TRBV30 to TRBJ2-7; 7 positions match TRBD2. This CDR3 has 10 amino acids. Germline V gene sequence: CDR1 GTSNPN, CDR2 SVGIG (reference sequence). V gave up 3 bases and J gave up 7 bases; unmatched junction bases: 0.

This clonotype was counted at least ten times. The V gene is TRBV30, the J gene TRBJ1-6; 10 bases match TRBD1. With 3 bases clipped from V and 9 bases from J, the junction kept 5 bases outside the gene matches. The CDR3 is made up of 14 amino acids. CDR1 and CDR2 from the germline V gene are GTSNPN and SVGIG (reference sequence). The CDR3 is CAWRAGTGVSPLHF. DNA for the CDR3: TGTGCCTGGAGGGCCGGGACAGGGGTTTCACCCCTCCACTTT.

The V call is TRBV10-3, the J call TRBJ2-2; no definite D call. Germline lookup yields CDR1 ENHRY and CDR2 SYGVKD. V was trimmed by 4 bases and J by 1 base, leaving 7 bases between them. CDR3 length: 14 amino acids. The CDR3 here is CAISVLVNTGELFF. The CDR3 DNA reads as TGTGCCATCAGTGTTTTAGTGAACACCGGGGAGCTGTTTTTT.

V gene TRBV7-3 combines with J gene TRBJ2-5; 9 nucleotides agree with TRBD1. The V segment lost 5 bases and the J segment 13 bases; nucleotides outside the gene matches: 20. The V gene's germline CDR1 is SGHTA and CDR2 FQGTGA. This CDR3 has 16 residues. The CDR3 sequence is CASSVLGQGGQEALYF. The CDR3 DNA is TGTGCCAGCAGCGTATTGGGACAGGGCGGACAAGAGGCCCTGTACTTC.

This clonotype was recorded many times. The gene calls are TRBV2 and TRBJ1-5, with TRBD1 matching 7 bases. Germline V gene lookup returns CDR1 SNHLY and CDR2 FYNNEI. This CDR3 is 15 amino acids long. V was clipped by 6 bases and J by 0 bases; unmatched bases: 5. CDR3 region: CASRDRPDSNQPQHF. The DNA for the CDR3 is TGTGCCAGCAGGGACAGGCCAGATAGCAATCAGCCCCAGCATTTT.

This sequence joins TRBV4-1 and TRBJ2-7; 7 bases fit TRBD2. Germline loops: CDR1 MGHRA, CDR2 YSYEKL. The CDR3 contains 16 residues. The ends lost 4 bases at V and 5 bases at J; junction bases unmatched: 14. The CDR3 spells CASSPIRGEGSDEQYF. CDR3 DNA sequence: TGCGCCAGCAGCCCCATCCGCGGGGAGGGGAGCGACGAGCAGTACTTC.

Points on this clonotype: A read error may explain this, as a much larger clone is one base away. The V call is TRBV11-2, the J call TRBJ2-7; the match to TRBD1 covers 8 bases. Looked up from germline, CDR1 is SGHAT and CDR2 is FQNNGV. With V trimmed by 6 bases and J by 9 bases, 28 bases remained unmatched. This CDR3 comprises 19 residues. The CDR3 DNA follows: TGTGCCAGCAGTTACTCCCGGACAGGGTTGCCCACCGTGGTTGACGGGCAGTACTTC. This sequence encodes CASSYSRTGLPTVVDGQYF.

This clonotype was found many times. The chain couples TRBV10-2 to TRBJ2-1, with TRBD1 matching over 11 bases. The junction had 1 base not matched to a gene; V was cut back by 8 bases and J by 7 bases. The CDR3 sequence is 12 residues long. Per germline, CDR1 WSHSY and CDR2 SAAADI. The CDR3 protein is CASGTGGNEQFF. CDR3 coding DNA: TGCGCCAGCGGGACAGGGGGGAATGAGCAGTTCTTC.

The V call is TRBV10-3, the J call TRBJ2-7; the D is unclear. CDR1 and CDR2 (germline): ENHRY, SYGVKD. The CDR3 is 12 residues long. V lost 3 bases and J 4 bases, leaving 7 bases between the germline ends. CDR3 sequence: CAISEGWYEQYF. The CDR3 DNA reads as TGTGCCATCAGTGAAGGGTGGTACGAGCAGTACTTC.

This clonotype was seen more than once but under ten times. The genes are TRBV11-2 and TRBJ2-1; the D is unclear. V was clipped by 4 bases and J by 8 bases, with 9 bases between them. This CDR3 is 12 amino acids long. Germline lookup yields CDR1 SGHAT and CDR2 FQNNGV. The CDR3 bases are TGTGCCAGCAGCTCCTACAGCGATGAGCAGTTCTTC. The encoded protein is CASSSYSDEQFF.

There are many counts of this clonotype. CDR3 nucleotides: TGCGCCAGCAGCCCCCGGGACAAAGGGGAGATCACTGAAGCTTTCTTT. It yields the protein CASSPRDKGEITEAFF. The rearrangement joins TRBV5-1 to TRBJ1-1, with D possibly being TRBD1 (6 bases). Germline CDR1 reads SGHRS; CDR2 reads YFSETQ. The CDR3 extends over 16 amino acids. Deletions cut 4 bases from V and 4 bases from J, with 20 bases between.

In its sample, this clonotype was seen many times. The chain is built from TRBV11-2 and TRBJ2-7; 7 bases are shared with TRBD1. The J segment lost 0 bases and the V segment lost 8 bases, leaving 10 bases of the junction unmatched. This CDR3 is built from 15 residues. The germline V gene has CDR1 SGHAT and CDR2 FQNNGV. The chain's CDR3 is CASLNSGDSSYEQYF. CDR3 nucleotide sequence: TGTGCCAGCTTAAATTCAGGGGACAGCTCCTACGAGCAGTACTTC.

Many counts were recorded for this clonotype. The chain carries TRBV5-1 and TRBJ2-5, with TRBD2 identical over 16 bases. J was trimmed by 4 bases and V by 4 bases; bases with no gene match: 4. Germline CDR1 SGHRS, CDR2 YFSETQ. The CDR3 is made up of 16 amino acids. CDR3 amino acids: CASSLGTSGRGETQYF. CDR3 in DNA: TGCGCCAGCAGCCTCGGGACTAGCGGGAGGGGAGAGACCCAGTACTTC.

The chain carries TRBV5-6 and TRBJ1-6; D unresolved. Trimming stripped 3 bases from V and 0 bases from J, with 10 bases between. Germline CDR1 is SGHDT and CDR2 is YYEEEE. CDR3 length: 16 residues. The CDR3 loop reads CASSYLLSSYNSPLHF. For the CDR3, the DNA is TGTGCCAGCAGCTACCTTCTGAGCTCCTATAATTCACCCCTCCACTTT.

This clonotype appeared many times. V usage is TRBV15 and J usage is TRBJ2-1; D not certain. Germline V gene sequence: CDR1 LNHNV, CDR2 YYDKDF (reference sequence). Trimming cost V 5 bases and J 7 bases, with 9 bases left between them. The CDR3 has 12 residues. The CDR3 DNA sequence: TGTGCCACCAGCTTTACTACAAATGAGCAGTTCTTC. It encodes CATSFTTNEQFF.

This chain joins TRBV19 and TRBJ1-5; 7 bases are shared with TRBD1. In germline, CDR1 is LNHDA, CDR2 SQIVND (reference sequence). This CDR3 has 13 amino acids. J was trimmed by 8 bases and V by 6 bases; bases with no gene match: 7. The CDR3, as DNA: TGTGCCAGTAGCCAGGGGGTTTGGGAGCCCCAGCATTTT. Amino acid sequence: CASSQGVWEPQHF.